This T cell receptor (beta chain) was captured by sequencing in a study of PD-1 blockade in classical Hodgkin lymphoma. Findings and limits, study-wide: Baseline diversity resembling that of newly diagnosed patients was seen in complete responders. CD4+ TCR diversity, unlike CD8+, rose significantly by C4D1.

The time point is: cycle 4 day 1 (C4D1), after more than five weeks of nivolumab. Following autologous stem cell transplantation, relapse occurred in every patient, and exposure to brentuximab vedotin varied. Measured with immunoSEQ multiplex PCR; TCRdb has only the in-frame clones, and not every one. The table shows about 89,000 clones, with 90% occurring only once. Details on this clone: Its antigen is undetermined.

The germline V gene has CDR1 KGHSH and CDR2 LQKENI. The V gene lost 6 bases and the J gene lost 2 bases, with 20 bases spanning the gap. This CDR3 has 17 residues. The chain is built from TRBV18 and TRBJ1-3; D is ambiguous. The source material was peripheral blood mononuclear cells (PBMCs), sampled before the fourth cycle of nivolumab. This receptor was obtained from a human donor with classical Hodgkin lymphoma. CDR3 nucleotide sequence: TGTGCCAGCTCGCCTACCTTGGACGCGACCCCTGGAAACACCATATATTTT. Translated: CASSPTLDATPGNTIYF.